This T cell receptor beta chain is drawn from a study of T cells in narcolepsy. Repertoires were generated with immunoSEQ multiplex PCR, while TCRdb's copy carries only in-frame clones and drops some. This table holds roughly 11,000 clones, around 94% found once. The clonotype comes from a human donor with narcolepsy. Input material: CD45RA- memory CD4+ T cells from PBMCs.

CDR3 region: CASSPVSGSADTQYF. CDR3 in DNA: TGTGCCAGCAGCCCCGTGAGCGGGAGCGCAGATACGCAGTATTTT. The V call is TRBV7-6, the J call TRBJ2-3; TRBD2 matches 8 bases. V dropped 5 bases and J dropped 4; count of bases not matched to a gene: 8. Germline V gives CDR1 SGHVS, CDR2 FNYEAQ. This CDR3 has 15 residues.